Listed below are T cell receptor beta chains from one sample, sequenced in a study of T cells in Graves' hyperthyroidism and ophthalmopathy. TCRdb reprocessed the multiplex PCR reads via MiXCR and lists one record per CDR3 protein. The table has about 510,000 distinct CDR3 sequences, 46% seen once; the top ten hold 44%. Sequencing used peripheral blood or thyroid tissue (not recorded which). The source of these receptors is an adult woman with Graves' disease, either hyperthyroidism or ophthalmopathy (not recorded which). The CDR3 runs from the conserved cysteine through the conserved F or W. The D gene is left open where the match is weak. Clone size is not always given. Where it is, it says once, few, many or a class for expanded clones.

TRBD1,TRBV4-2,NA,TRBJ2-5,TGTGCCAGCAGCCAATGGGACAGGGAGGGAGGGACCCAGTACTTC,CASSQWDREGGTQYF
NA,TRBV9,NA,TRBJ1-6,TGTGCCAGCAGCGCTCGTACCGGGACGGGCGACAATTCACCCCTCCACTTT,CASSARTGTGDNSPLHF
NA,TRBV7-6,NA,TRBJ2-5,TGTGCCAGCAGCTTACCGCAGGGGGGAGAGACCCAGTACTTC,CASSLPQGGETQYF
NA,TRBV10-2,many,TRBJ2-7,TGCGCCAGCAGTGAGGGGCACACCTTCTACGAGCAGTACTTC,CASSEGHTFYEQYF
TRBD1,TRBV7-3,many,TRBJ1-6,TGTGCCAGCAGCTTGAGACAGGGCGGCTCACCCCTCCACTTT,CASSLRQGGSPLHF
NA,TRBV29-1,NA,TRBJ1-2,TGCAGCGTTGATGTGGGGGGCGACTATGGCTACACCTTC,CSVDVGGDYGYTF
NA,TRBV4-1,NA,TRBJ1-4,TGCGCCAGCAGCTTGACAGCTTTAGCGGGTGAAAAACTGTTTTTT,CASSLTALAGEKLFF
TRBD2,TRBV20-1,NA,TRBJ2-7,TGCAGTGCTAGTCCCAGCGGGAGGAACTACGAGCAGTACTTC,CSASPSGRNYEQYF
TRBD1,TRBV7-8,many,TRBJ1-1,TGTGCCAGCAGCTCGGGACAGCTTGAAGCTTTCTTT,CASSSGQLEAFF
TRBD1,TRBV7-2,many,TRBJ2-7,TGTGCCAGCAGCTTAGACAGGGGGCACTCCTACGAGCAGTACTTC,CASSLDRGHSYEQYF
NA,TRBV20-1,NA,TRBJ1-2,TGCAGTGCTAGCCTCCGGAGCAACAGGATGTATGGCTACACCTTC,CSASLRSNRMYGYTF
NA,TRBV7-2,NA,TRBJ1-2,TGTGCCAGCAGCTTAGGTGTGCGGGTACTGGGCTACACCTTC,CASSLGVRVLGYTF
NA,TRBV24-1,NA,TRBJ1-4,TGTGCCACCAGTGACACGACAGGAAAAGCCACTAATGAAAAACTGTTTTTT,CATSDTTGKATNEKLFF
NA,TRBV2,NA,TRBJ1-5,TGTGCCAGCAGTGTGTCAGAAAATAGCAATCAGCCCCAGCATTTT,CASSVSENSNQPQHF
NA,TRBV7-9,NA,TRBJ1-4,TGTGCCAGCAGCTCGGGATGGGACCTAGATGAAAAACTGTTTTTT,CASSSGWDLDEKLFF
TRBD2,TRBV7-8,many,TRBJ2-5,TGTGCCAGCAGCTTAGTTTGGCTAGCGGGCCATTACCGGGAGACCCAGTACTTC,CASSLVWLAGHYRETQYF
NA,TRBV29-1,NA,TRBJ1-2,TGCAGCGTTGTACCGCGTAACTATGGCCACACCTTC,CSVVPRNYGHTF
NA,TRBV10-3,NA,TRBJ1-1,TGTGCCCGCCGGCTACAGCCGAACACTGAAGCTTTCTTT,CARRLQPNTEAFF
NA,TRBV20-1,many,TRBJ2-7,TGCAGTGCTAGAGTTGGCGGGAACGACGAGCAGTACTTC,CSARVGGNDEQYF
NA,TRBV9,NA,TRBJ1-2,TGTGCCAGCAGCTTGAATCTTGGCGGCTACACCTTC,CASSLNLGGYTF
NA,TRBV12-3/TRBV12-4,NA,TRBJ2-2,TGTGCCAGCAGTCCACAGGAGCTGTTTTTT,CASSPQELFF
NA,TRBV12-3/TRBV12-4,once,TRBJ1-6,TGTGCCAGCAGTTTACACCGACACGACGGTAATTCACCCCTCCACTTT,CASSLHRHDGNSPLHF
NA,TRBV4-1,many,TRBJ2-5,TGCGCCAGCAGCCAAGTACGAACCGGGAGAGGCGTAGTGACCCAGTACTTC,CASSQVRTGRGVVTQYF